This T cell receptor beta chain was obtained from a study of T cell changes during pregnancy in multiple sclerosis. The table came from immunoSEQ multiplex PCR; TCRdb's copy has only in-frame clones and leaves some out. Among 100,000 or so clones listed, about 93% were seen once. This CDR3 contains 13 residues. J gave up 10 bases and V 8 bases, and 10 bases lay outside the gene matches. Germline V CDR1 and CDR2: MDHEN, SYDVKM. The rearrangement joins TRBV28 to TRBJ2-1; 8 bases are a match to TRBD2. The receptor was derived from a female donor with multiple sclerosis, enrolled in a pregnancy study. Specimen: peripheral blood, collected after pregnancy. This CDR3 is CASAREGWVEQFF. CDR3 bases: TGTGCCAGCGCACGGGAGGGTTGGGTGGAGCAGTTCTTC.